This paragraph reports one T cell receptor beta chain. Researchers ran the PCR with 60 Vbeta and 13 Jbeta primers. Some clones are missing from TCRdb's copy, which holds only in-frame ones; the method was immunoSEQ multiplex PCR. The table has roughly 130,000 clones, 74% seen once; the top ten hold approximately 6%. This specimen belongs to a study of cytomegalovirus exposure and HLA in healthy donors. Looked up from germline, CDR1 is SEHNR and CDR2 is FQNEAQ (reference sequence). V trimming: 3 bases; J trimming: 7 bases; junction bases outside the gene matches: 4. The CDR3 contains 13 residues. The sample taken for sequencing was PBMCs. The clonotype comes from a woman aged 45 to 65 in good health and CMV-seropositive. V and J are TRBV7-9 and TRBJ2-3, with 7 bases aligning to TRBD2. CDR3 in amino acids: CASSFVGGNTQYF. In DNA, the CDR3 is TGTGCCAGCAGCTTTGTGGGAGGGAATACGCAGTATTTT.